The clone carrying this T cell receptor beta chain was seen a few times. Its specificity is unknown. One junction end does not reproduce the germline sequence, and a read error may be involved. The data are from a study of shared clonotypes between healthy human individuals. Germline CDR1 and CDR2: SEHNR and FQNEAQ (reference sequence). The CDR3 contains 10 residues. Regarding the study as a whole: The authors sampled blood alone, and tissue repertoires likely differ.

Investigators spread the genomic DNA of each subset evenly over several immunoSEQ plates. Sequencing was performed with immunoSEQ multiplex PCR; in TCRdb, only in-frame clones are kept and a portion is missing. Of approximately 2,300,000 clones listed, about nine tenths are singletons. The TCR originated in a man between 18 and 35 years old in good health. Some clones in this sample may be carry-over from other donors' samples. The sequencing sample was made of naive CD4+ T cells from PBMCs. As to subset: CD45RA+ positively selected. The gene calls are TRBV7-9 and TRBJ2-7, with a possible D match to TRBD2 (6 bases). Written as DNA, the CDR3 is TGTGCCAGCCGCTTGGGAGGCTGCTACTTC. Protein product: CASRLGGCYF. The full variable domain, completed using reference TRBV7-9 and TRBJ2-7, is DTGVSQNPRHKITKRGQNVTFRCDPISEHNRLYWYRQTLGQGPEFLTYFQNEAQLEKSRLLSDRFSAERPKGSFSTLEIQRTEQGDSAMYLCASRLGGCYFGPGTRLTVT.